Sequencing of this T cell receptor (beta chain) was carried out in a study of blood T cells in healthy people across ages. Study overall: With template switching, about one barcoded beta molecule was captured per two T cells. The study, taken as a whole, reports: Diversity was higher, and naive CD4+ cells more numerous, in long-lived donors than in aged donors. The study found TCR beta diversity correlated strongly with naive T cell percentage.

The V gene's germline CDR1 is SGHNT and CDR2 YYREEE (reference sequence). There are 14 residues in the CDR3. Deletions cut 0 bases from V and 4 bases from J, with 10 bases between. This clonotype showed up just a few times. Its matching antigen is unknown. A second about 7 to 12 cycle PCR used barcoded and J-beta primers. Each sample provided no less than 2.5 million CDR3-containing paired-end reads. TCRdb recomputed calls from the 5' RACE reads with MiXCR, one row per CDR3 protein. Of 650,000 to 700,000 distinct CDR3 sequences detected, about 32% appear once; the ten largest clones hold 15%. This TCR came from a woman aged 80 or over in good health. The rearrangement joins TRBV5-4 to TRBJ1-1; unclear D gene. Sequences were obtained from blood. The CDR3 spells CASSLGPTGTEAFF. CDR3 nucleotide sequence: TGTGCCAGCAGCTTGGGGCCTACCGGCACTGAAGCTTTCTTT.